Here is one T cell receptor (beta chain) with its context. What it binds is not known. This same CDR3 is encoded by further DNA sequences in the sample. The ends lost 1 base at V and 4 bases at J; junction bases unmatched: 8. Germline CDR1 is SGHTA and CDR2 is FQGNSA. The CDR3 loop spans 16 amino acids. The data belong to a study of cytomegalovirus exposure and HLA in healthy donors. Study background: HLA-typed donors contributed some 85 million unique TCRs, which were held in an early data release.

General study results and limits: In a later analysis, at a false discovery rate of 0.05, roughly 18,000 TCR beta sequences were associated with HLA alleles. Despite most TCR sequences being rare, some public TCRs occurred in many donors.

Amplification used 60 Vbeta primers and 13 Jbeta primers. Authors' methods: Approximately 12 million of the 60 million to 80 million unique TCR beta chains counted in a later analysis were shared. The protocol was immunoSEQ multiplex PCR, while the TCRdb copy is restricted to in-frame clones and leaves out a portion. The DNA gave D and trimming, while V, J and clone size come from that table. Here the sample spans 30,000 to 45,000 clones, roughly 85% being singletons. The sequencing input was PBMCs. The clonotype comes from a woman between 40 and 55 years old in good health and CMV-seropositive. V gene TRBV7-2 combines with J gene TRBJ1-2; 8 bases are a match to TRBD1. CDR3 region: CASSLGGQGPSYGYTF. The DNA of the CDR3 is TGTGCCAGCAGCTTAGGCGGACAGGGCCCCAGCTATGGCTACACCTTC.